Each of the 23 T cell receptor beta chains below was sequenced from the same sample in a study of cytomegalovirus exposure and HLA in healthy donors. The study ran its PCR with 60 Vbeta and 13 Jbeta primers. Sequencing was performed with immunoSEQ multiplex PCR; in TCRdb, only in-frame clones are kept and a portion is missing. The sample has under 200,000 clones; roughly four fifths are singletons. The sequenced material came from PBMCs. The receptors derive from a man aged 25 to 40 in good health and CMV-seronegative.

This clone was found a few times. The CDR3 loop is CASSGQGSHYGYTF. The CDR3 DNA is TGTGCCAGCAGCGGACAGGGGAGTCACTATGGCTACACCTTC. This sequence joins TRBV7-9 and TRBJ1-2, with 9 positions matching TRBD1. Germline CDR1 SEHNR, CDR2 FQNEAQ (reference sequence). With V trimmed by 5 bases and J by 3 bases, 4 bases remained unmatched. CDR3 size: 14 residues.

This chain uses TRBV6-5 with TRBJ1-1; TRBD1 is a possible D gene (5 bases). CDR3 length: 13 amino acids. The V end was cut by 0 bases, the J end by 4 bases, with 6 bases between. In germline, CDR1 is MNHEY, CDR2 SVGAGI. The CDR3 bases are TGTGCCAGCAGTTACTCAGACAGCACTGAAGCTTTCTTT. Encoded protein: CASSYSDSTEAFF.

V gene TRBV5-4 combines with J gene TRBJ1-6, with TRBD1 matching over 8 bases. This CDR3 region has 17 residues. Per the germline V gene, CDR1 is SGHNT and CDR2 is YYREEE (reference sequence). V was pared by 4 bases and J by 8 bases, with 14 bases of the junction left unmatched. In DNA, the CDR3 is TGTGCCAGCAGCCAGTACGACGGGACAGGTCCTTATTCACCCCTCCACTTT. The encoded protein is CASSQYDGTGPYSPLHF. Together with reference TRBV5-4 and TRBJ1-6, the CDR3 gives the full variable domain: ETGVTQSPTHLIKTRGQQVTLRCSSQSGHNTVSWYQQALGQGPQFIFQYYREEENGRGNFPPRFSGLQFPNYSSELNVNALELDDSALYLCASSQYDGTGPYSPLHFGNGTRLTVT.

The sample holds a few counts of this clone. The V and J genes are TRBV6-1 and TRBJ2-1, with 9 bases lining up with TRBD2. Germline V gives CDR1 MNHNS, CDR2 SASEGT. After removal of 6 bases from V and 1 base from J, the junction contained 4 bases not matched to a gene. The CDR3 totals 15 residues. The CDR3 loop reads CASRTSGRSYNEQFF. The CDR3 DNA reads as TGTGCCAGCAGGACGAGCGGGAGGTCCTACAATGAGCAGTTCTTC.

A remark on this clone: An end of the junction does not agree with germline; a read error may underlie this. V gene TRBV6-1 combines with J gene TRBJ1-6, with TRBD1 matching over 8 bases. The germline gives CDR1 MNHNS, CDR2 SASEGT. The CDR3 sequence is 17 residues long. The CDR3 sequence: CASREQSGDRNNPPLHF. The CDR3, as DNA: TGTGCCAGCAGGGAACAGAGTGGGGACAGGAATAATCCACCCCTCCACTTT.

The chain carries TRBV4-2 and TRBJ2-3; TRBD2 aligns across 8 bases. The CDR3 covers 18 residues. CDR1 LGHNA and CDR2 YNFKEQ come from the germline V gene. Germline trimming cut 3 bases from V and 6 bases from J; bases unmatched to any gene: 17. The CDR3 DNA follows: TGTGCCAGCAGCCAGCCCGGGGGGGGGCGGGGGCCCCTGGATACGCAGTATTTT. The encoded protein is CASSQPGGGRGPLDTQYF.

This chain links TRBV6-5 with TRBJ2-3; TRBD2 agrees at 12 bases. The V segment lost 4 bases and the J segment 0 bases; nucleotides outside the gene matches: 2. Germline CDR1 reads MNHEY; CDR2 reads SVGAGI. The CDR3 has 16 residues. CDR3 residues: CASSFLAGGSTDTQYF. The CDR3 region has the DNA TGTGCCAGCAGTTTTCTAGCGGGAGGGAGCACAGATACGCAGTATTTT.

V and J are TRBV4-1 and TRBJ1-2, with 9 bases aligning to TRBD1. Losses at the gene ends were 4 bases for V and 2 bases for J; bases not matched to a gene: 5. The CDR3 contains 15 residues. Germline V gene sequence: CDR1 MGHRA, CDR2 YSYEKL. The CDR3 sequence: CASSRPGQGNYGYTF. In DNA, the CDR3 is TGCGCCAGCAGCCGGCCGGGACAGGGAAACTATGGCTACACCTTC.

The V and J genes are TRBV27 and TRBJ2-7, with 12 positions matching TRBD2. V was clipped by 5 bases and J by 5 bases; unmatched bases: 16. Germline CDR1 and CDR2: MNHEY and SMNVEV (reference sequence). The CDR3 is 18 amino acids. The CDR3 region is CASSDEGASGRAGHEQYF. The CDR3 nucleotides are TGTGCCAGCAGTGATGAAGGGGCTAGCGGGAGGGCCGGCCACGAGCAGTACTTC.

The sample holds one count of this clone. The chain links TRBV28 to TRBJ2-3; D ambiguous. Per germline, CDR1 MDHEN and CDR2 SYDVKM. The V end lost 6 bases, the J end lost 4 bases, and 14 bases lay between the germline ends. The CDR3 runs 14 residues. In nucleotides, the CDR3 is TGTGCCAGCAGCCAAACCCCCTCAGCAGATACGCAGTATTTT. Amino acid sequence: CASSQTPSADTQYF.

The rearrangement uses TRBV30 and TRBJ1-6, with D maybe TRBD1 (6 bases). CDR3 length: 14 residues. The germline CDR1 and CDR2 sequences are GTSNPN and SVGIG (reference sequence). Trimming took 1 base from V and 6 from J, leaving 10 bases between them. This chain's CDR3 is CAWSDTGRNSPLHF. The CDR3 coding sequence is TGTGCCTGGAGTGACACAGGGCGTAATTCACCCCTCCACTTT.

The rearrangement joins TRBV15 to TRBJ2-2; D is unresolved. The CDR3 has 13 residues. Germline V gene sequence: CDR1 LNHNV, CDR2 YYDKDF (reference sequence). V lost 3 bases and J 6 bases, leaving 8 bases between the germline ends. The CDR3 loop reads CATSSFLSGELFF. The CDR3 nucleotides read TGTGCCACCAGCAGCTTTTTGTCCGGGGAGCTGTTTTTT.

Worth noting for this clone: Within the sample, other DNA sequences also encode this same CDR3. This chain uses TRBV11-3 with TRBJ2-3; the D gene is possibly TRBD2 (6 bases). From germline, CDR1 is SGHNT and CDR2 YENEEA. This CDR3 spans 14 amino acids. V was pared by 5 bases and J by 0 bases, with 9 bases between. The CDR3: CASSLTSSTDTQYF. The CDR3 nucleotides are TGTGCCAGCAGCCTGACTAGTAGCACAGATACGCAGTATTTT. The variable domain in full, completed from reference TRBV11-3 and TRBJ2-3, reads EAGVVQSPRYKIIEKKQPVAFWCNPISGHNTLYWYLQNLGQGPELLIRYENEEAVDDSQLPKDRFSAERLKGVDSTLKIQPAELGDSAVYLCASSLTSSTDTQYFGPGTRLTVL.

This rearrangement joins TRBV4-1 to TRBJ2-1; maybe TRBD1 (6 bases). CDR1 is MGHRA and CDR2 is YSYEKL in the germline V gene. The CDR3 is 19 residues long. V was trimmed by 3 bases and J by 0 bases, leaving 21 bases between them. CDR3 region: CASSHSIGGSTSSYNEQFF. The CDR3 DNA is TGCGCCAGCAGCCACTCGATAGGGGGATCTACTAGCTCCTACAATGAGCAGTTCTTC.

V and J are TRBV10-1 and TRBJ2-3; D uncertain. V dropped 8 bases and J dropped 4 bases, with 13 bases sitting between them. The CDR3 totals 13 residues. In germline, CDR1 is WNHNN, CDR2 SYGVQD (reference sequence). CDR3 bases: TGCGCCAGCGCCCCGACTTCCCCAGATACGCAGTATTTT. Protein: CASAPTSPDTQYF.

CDR3 in DNA: TGTGCCAGCAGTGAGGGCCCTAGCGCTTCCTACGAGCAGTACTTC. Amino acid sequence: CASSEGPSASYEQYF. The chain is built from TRBV2 and TRBJ2-7, with D possibly TRBD2 on 6 matching bases. CDR3 length: 15 amino acids. Trimming stripped 3 bases from V and 1 base from J, with 13 bases between. CDR1 is SNHLY, CDR2 FYNNEI, per germline.

J is TRBJ1-5 and V is TRBV7-9; weak D call: TRBD1 (5 bases). CDR1 is SEHNR and CDR2 is FQNEAQ in the germline V gene (reference sequence). The CDR3 covers 14 residues. V was shortened by 5 bases and J by 2 bases, with 10 bases between the two germline ends. The DNA of the CDR3 is TGTGCCAGCAGCCCCCAGGGTGGCAATCAGCCCCAGCATTTT. Translating it yields CASSPQGGNQPQHF. The entire variable domain, with the rest obtained from reference TRBV7-9 and TRBJ1-5, is as follows: DTGVSQNPRHKITKRGQNVTFRCDPISEHNRLYWYRQTLGQGPEFLTYFQNEAQLEKSRLLSDRFSAERPKGSFSTLEIQRTEQGDSAMYLCASSPQGGNQPQHFGDGTRLSIL.

The V call is TRBV28, the J call TRBJ1-1, with a possible D match to TRBD1 (6 bases). The length of the CDR3 is 11 residues. Germline values: CDR1 MDHEN, CDR2 SYDVKM. The germline V and J ends were trimmed by 2 bases and 8 bases, with 6 bases remaining between them. The CDR3 bases are TGTGCCAGCAGTTTAACAGGGGAAGCTTTCTTT. This encodes CASSLTGEAFF.

The chain joins TRBV29-1 to TRBJ1-4; weak D call: TRBD1 (5 bases). CDR1 and CDR2 from the germline V gene are SQVTM and ANQGSEA. The CDR3 has 15 residues. Trimming left V 3 bases short and J 2 bases short, with 13 bases between. CDR3 bases: TGCAGCGTTGATACGGGGGAGTATACTAATGAAAAACTGTTTTTT. As protein: CSVDTGEYTNEKLFF.

The V gene is TRBV11-2, the J gene TRBJ2-7; TRBD2 aligns across 9 bases. V lost 3 bases to trimming and J lost 2 bases; unmatched junction nucleotides: 11. The CDR3 length is 17 residues. Looked up from germline, CDR1 is SGHAT and CDR2 is FQNNGV. The CDR3 here is CASSLRGSGSPTYEQYF. The CDR3 coding sequence is TGTGCCAGCAGCTTGCGGGGTAGCGGGAGCCCTACCTACGAGCAGTACTTC.

The rearrangement joins TRBV27 to TRBJ2-1; 8 positions agree with TRBD2. The CDR3 runs to 16 residues. Germline V gene data show CDR1 as MNHEY and CDR2 as SMNVEV (reference sequence). The V and J ends lost 2 bases and 2 bases, in that order; junction bases with no gene match: 5. Here the CDR3 DNA reads TGTGCCAGCAGTTTACGAGCGGGAGCAGCCTACAATGAGCAGTTCTTC. Its protein product is CASSLRAGAAYNEQFF.

The chain has TRBV28 and TRBJ2-5; 7 bases fit TRBD1. The DNA end favors TRBJ2-7, so the J call may be wrong. The CDR3 sequence is 16 residues long. CDR1 is MDHEN, CDR2 SYDVKM, per germline. The chain's CDR3 is CASSSHGLGGRDEQYF. CDR3 coding DNA: TGTGCCAGCAGTTCACACGGATTAGGGGGCCGGGACGAGCAGTACTTC.

The chain links TRBV15 to TRBJ1-2; 10 positions match TRBD1. The CDR3 is 17 residues long. Germline loops: CDR1 LNHNV, CDR2 YYDKDF (reference sequence). J gave up 5 bases and V 2 bases, and 11 bases lay outside the gene matches. Here the CDR3 reads CATSRPPGQGLLYGYTF. The DNA for the CDR3 is TGTGCCACCAGCAGACCGCCGGGACAGGGGCTTTTATATGGCTACACCTTC. Full variable domain (missing parts from reference TRBV15 and TRBJ1-2): DAMVIQNPRYQVTQFGKPVTLSCSQTLNHNVMYWYQQKSSQAPKLLFHYYDKDFNNEADTPDNFQSRRPNTSFCFLDIRSPGLGDTAMYLCATSRPPGQGLLYGYTFGSGTRLTVV.